This T cell receptor beta chain was observed in a study of blood T cell repertoires in COVID-19. As for the study in general: The United States, Italy and Spain were the sources of the acute and convalescent COVID-19 samples. In each case, the material was cDNA or gDNA derived from T cells, B-cell-depleted T cells, or PBMCs.

In the authors' workflow: Estimation of nucleated cell counts relied on the amplification of reference gene primers. The repertoire was sequenced with immunoSEQ multiplex PCR; TCRdb's copy has only in-frame clones and lacks some. The V and J calls and clone size come from that table; D and trimming were worked out from the DNA. Among over 150,000 clones, around 87% were seen once, and the ten largest hold 10%. Germline V gives CDR1 SGHDN, CDR2 FVKESK. V was pared by 2 bases and J by 4 bases, with 9 bases of the junction left unmatched. CDR3 size: 16 residues. A Seattle source enrolled patients during active infection and followed them longitudinally.

The sequencing input was peripheral blood. This chain connects TRBV14 to TRBJ2-7, with TRBD1 identical over 9 bases. This TCR was recovered from a woman aged 70-85 years with COVID-19, enrolled during active disease. The CDR3: CASSQLHGTGLYEQYF. The CDR3 nucleotides are TGTGCCAGCAGCCAACTCCATGGGACAGGGCTATACGAGCAGTACTTC.